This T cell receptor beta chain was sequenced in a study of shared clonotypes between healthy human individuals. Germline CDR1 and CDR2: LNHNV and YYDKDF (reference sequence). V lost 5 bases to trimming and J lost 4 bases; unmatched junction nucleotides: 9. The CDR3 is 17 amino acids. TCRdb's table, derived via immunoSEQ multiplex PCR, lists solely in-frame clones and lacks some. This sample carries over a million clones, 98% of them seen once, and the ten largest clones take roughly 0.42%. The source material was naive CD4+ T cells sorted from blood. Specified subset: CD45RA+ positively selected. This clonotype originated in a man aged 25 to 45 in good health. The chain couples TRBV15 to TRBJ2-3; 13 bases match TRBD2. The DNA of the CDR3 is TGTGCCACCAGCGCCCGACGGACTAGCGGGAGTGCAGATACGCAGTATTTT. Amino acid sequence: CATSARRTSGSADTQYF. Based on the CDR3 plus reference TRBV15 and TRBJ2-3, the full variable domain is DAMVIQNPRYQVTQFGKPVTLSCSQTLNHNVMYWYQQKSSQAPKLLFHYYDKDFNNEADTPDNFQSRRPNTSFCFLDIRSPGLGDTAMYLCATSARRTSGSADTQYFGPGTRLTVL.